These T cell receptor beta chains were read from a single sample in a study of chemoradiotherapy in HPV16-positive cancers. This table comes from immunoSEQ multiplex PCR, and its TCRdb copy is limited to in-frame clones, with some not included. The sample includes 3,400 or so clones, roughly 78% of them seen just once. The material was tumor tissue, obtained from a patient who underwent chemoradiotherapy. These TCRs come from a human donor with HPV-associated anogenital cancer. The CDR3 runs from the conserved cysteine through the conserved F or W.

TRBV2,CASIHPGTGRNTEAFF
TRBV5-4,CASSSPGGGLNTEAFF
TRBV18,CASSPRGDSYEQYF
TRBV28,CASSLEGRNYGYTF
TRBV10-3,CAISESLAGDNEQFF
TRBV4-3,CASSQDSWGGTEAFF
TRBV2,CASSGQMDPPGGPYF
TRBV5-1,CASSFGEDGETQYF
TRBV7-8,CASSLGQGSSYNEQFF
TRBV4-3,CASSQGVRGGQPQHF
TRBV6-1,CASTPWGGAGELFF
TRBV6-5,CASKKGAGDEKLFF
TRBV15,CATSTSGEGQGKFYEQYF
TRBV6-1,CASSEAMDRAVVFNQPQHF
TRBV19,CASSIGSGTGNQPQHF
TRBV11-2,CASSLVVGARDEQFF
TRBV30,CAWSRARGSDTGELFF
TRBV7-6,CASSRTGSSGNTIYF
TRBV9,CASSPGTSGRTGELFF
TRBV15,CATSRDFRTGRGNTEAFF
TRBV11-2,CASSPSRTSGVTYNEQFF
TRBV5-6,CASTAGGTGGYEQYF
TRBV2,CASRAGYLHPPANYGYTF
TRBV11-1,CASRLQVNTEAFF
TRBV20-1,CSALDKEQFF
TRBV30,CAWNRGTGVHTIYF
TRBV7-3,CASSDRGAGTDTQYF
TRBV25-1,CASSESPGQGGGYEQYF
TRBV7-2,CASKREGRADTQYF
TRBV28,CASRTSGSSNEQYF
TRBV19,CASRQQGNTEAFF
TRBV11-3,CASSFLPHNEQFF
TRBV4-2,CASSHPGGANTEAFF
TRBV11-2,CASSLQGAHRETQYF
TRBV30,CAWGGLSTDTQYF
TRBV27,CASSPGQGAGQYF
TRBV11-2,CASSQPGQGEPYEQYF
TRBV7-8,CASSFGQMNTEAFF
TRBV27,CASSRGRLAGVDGRSGELFF
TRBV15,CATSRDGGLGNTIYF
TRBV28,CASSLLGQATNEKLFF
TRBV7-2,CASRTGTSGTDTQYF
TRBV27,CASSLFRHLAYEQYF
TRBV28,CASTSFEGSTDTQYF
TRBV27,CASSSGTEAYEQYF
TRBV28,CASKGGQPQHF
TRBV9,CASSVRTGQGSVLHF
TRBV30,CAWIGDGNTEAFF
TRBV30,CAWRLAGRNEQFF
TRBV7-8,CASSFGQMNTEAFF
TRBV5-8,CASSWRGSNQPQHF
TRBV2,CASRDGTGGRTYEQYF
TRBV4-3,CASSQDTGSRNTIYF
TRBV21-1,CASSNRDREGEQYF
TRBV19,CASTTFGQGYNSPLHF
TRBV27,CASRQGSYNEQFF
TRBV5-1,CASSPDGQGPGELFF
TRBV6-5,CASSDGTPGGGYTF
TRBV19,CASSIDGSSGANVLTF
TRBV7-2,CASSSFSGLAGRGQTQYF